The clone carrying this T cell receptor (beta chain) was seen ten or more times. What it recognizes is unknown. Using RNA transcripts as the source, TCR beta CDR3 regions were amplified. First-round RT-PCR targeting the TCR CDR3 was performed with the HTBI primer set. Each CDR3 protein gets one entry after TCRdb re-called the multiplex PCR reads with MiXCR. The sample carries 330,000 or so distinct CDR3 sequences, 18% recorded once. This sample was taken from a study of T cells in Graves' hyperthyroidism and ophthalmopathy. Whole-study results and caveats: A model built on 13 V-J features separated ophthalmopathy from stable hyperthyroidism. Median prediction lead before ophthalmopathy onset was around 7 months with the model.

Disease duration was under 3 months in the ophthalmopathy patients, who also had a Clinical Activity Score of at least 3 and a NOSPECS grade of at least 4. The V segment lost 6 bases and the J segment 1 base; nucleotides outside the gene matches: 5. This CDR3 is built from 15 residues. CDR1 and CDR2 (germline): SNHLY, FYNNEI. The sample comprised blood. The chain recombines TRBV2 with TRBJ2-7, with 11 bases lining up with TRBD2. The clonotype was recovered from a woman aged 40-49 years with Graves' ophthalmopathy. The CDR3 DNA follows: TGTGCCAGCAGGGAACTAGCGGGAGCTTCCTACGAGCAGTACTTC. Translating it yields CASRELAGASYEQYF.